The 30 T cell receptor beta chains listed next were all sequenced from one sample in a study of cytomegalovirus exposure and HLA in healthy donors. TCRdb keeps only in-frame clones here, not all; method: immunoSEQ multiplex PCR. The sample includes around 69,000 clones, 96% seen only once; the top ten take 4.5%. Sequenced input: PBMCs. These receptors were taken from a woman aged 18-29 years in good health and CMV-seropositive.

The rearrangement joins TRBV4-1 to TRBJ2-3; maybe TRBD1 (6 bases). CDR1 is MGHRA and CDR2 is YSYEKL in the germline V gene. Deletions cut 0 bases from V and 3 bases from J, with 13 bases between. The CDR3 covers 16 residues. Here the CDR3 DNA reads TGCGCCAGCAGCCAAGAGATTTGGCAGGGGACAGATACGCAGTATTTT. Translation gives CASSQEIWQGTDTQYF.

The chain has TRBV29-1 and TRBJ2-2; 8 bases line up with TRBD1. This CDR3 comprises 15 residues. Per the germline V gene, CDR1 is SQVTM and CDR2 is ANQGSEA. Unmatched junction bases numbered 9, after V lost 3 bases and J lost 6 bases. CDR3: CSVELGRGQPGELFF. In DNA form, the CDR3 reads TGCAGCGTTGAGTTAGGCAGGGGGCAGCCCGGGGAGCTGTTTTTT.

The genes are TRBV5-8 and TRBJ2-7; 7 nucleotides match TRBD1. With 0 bases clipped from V and 0 bases from J, the junction kept 6 bases outside the gene matches. The germline V gene encodes CDR1 SGHTS and CDR2 YDEGEE. This CDR3 comprises 16 residues. The DNA of the CDR3 is TGTGCCAGCAGCTTGGGAACAGGGGTCACCTCCTACGAGCAGTACTTC. Translated: CASSLGTGVTSYEQYF.

In its sample, this clone was seen once. J is TRBJ1-1 and V is TRBV18; 8 nucleotides align to TRBD1. Germline CDR1 and CDR2: KGHSH and LQKENI. V shed 3 bases and J 11 bases; nucleotides not matched to a gene: 5. The CDR3 has 12 amino acids. The CDR3 region is CASSPQGARAFF. CDR3 bases: TGTGCCAGCTCACCGCAGGGGGCGCGGGCTTTCTTT. The whole variable domain, remainder taken from reference TRBV18 and TRBJ1-1, is NAGVMQNPRHLVRRRGQEARLRCSPMKGHSHVYWYRQLPEEGLKFMVYLQKENIIDESGMPKERFSAEFPKEGPSILRIQQVVRGDSAAYFCASSPQGARAFFGQGTRLTVV.

This rearrangement joins TRBV28 to TRBJ2-1, with 7 bases that match TRBD1. The germline CDR1 and CDR2 sequences are MDHEN and SYDVKM. The CDR3 is 14 amino acids. With 5 bases clipped from V and 5 bases from J, the junction kept 6 bases outside the gene matches. CDR3 sequence (DNA): TGTGCCAGCAGTATCCGGGACAGAGACAATGAGCAGTTCTTC. It codes for CASSIRDRDNEQFF.

This CDR3 is CASSFGLAGGNEQFF. CDR3 sequence (DNA): TGCGCCAGCAGCTTTGGTCTAGCGGGAGGCAATGAGCAGTTCTTC. The chain couples TRBV5-1 to TRBJ2-1; 11 positions agree with TRBD2. CDR1 SGHRS and CDR2 YFSETQ come from the germline V gene. The CDR3 contains 15 residues. Unmatched junction bases numbered 4, after V lost 2 bases and J lost 6 bases.

The chain carries TRBV4-1 and TRBJ1-5; a weak D match, TRBD1 (6 bases). CDR3 length: 16 residues. V lost 4 bases and J 3 bases, leaving 16 bases between the germline ends. Germline assignment: CDR1 MGHRA and CDR2 YSYEKL. The CDR3 DNA sequence: TGCGCCAGCAGCCGTATCCCGGGACACTCCAATCAGCCCCAGCATTTT. Encoded protein: CASSRIPGHSNQPQHF.

The rearrangement joins TRBV28 to TRBJ2-7; 10 bases map to TRBD2. Trimming cost V 11 bases and J 3 bases; bases outside gene matches: 1. The CDR3 is made up of 11 amino acids. In germline, CDR1 is MDHEN, CDR2 SYDVKM. The CDR3 loop reads CAASGSYEQYF. For the CDR3, the DNA is TGTGCCGCTAGCGGGAGCTACGAGCAGTACTTC.

This chain connects TRBV14 to TRBJ2-5, with 7 nucleotides matching TRBD1. The germline V gene has CDR1 SGHDN and CDR2 FVKESK. The V segment lost 2 bases and the J segment 5 bases; nucleotides outside the gene matches: 8. The CDR3 length is 15 residues. CDR3 bases: TGTGCCAGCAGCCAATTACAGGGGTTTTACGAGACCCAGTACTTC. Translation: CASSQLQGFYETQYF.

The chain combines TRBV18 with TRBJ1-1; 8 bases fit TRBD1. This CDR3 is built from 15 residues. The J segment lost 3 bases and the V segment lost 1 base, leaving 4 bases of the junction unmatched. Germline loops: CDR1 KGHSH, CDR2 LQKENI. CDR3 sequence reads: CASSPQLDRDTEAFF. As DNA, the CDR3 is TGTGCCAGCTCACCACAACTGGACAGGGACACTGAAGCTTTCTTT.

The rearrangement links TRBV29-1 to TRBJ2-7; 7 bases line up with TRBD2. The CDR3 sequence is 16 residues long. Per the germline V gene, CDR1 is SQVTM and CDR2 is ANQGSEA. V lost 6 bases and J lost 1; bases outside the gene matches: 15. CDR3 in amino acids: CSVAWAVGGRSYEQYF. The CDR3 nucleotides are TGCAGCGTGGCATGGGCCGTCGGCGGGAGATCCTACGAGCAGTACTTC.

This rearrangement joins TRBV29-1 to TRBJ2-1; TRBD2 agrees at 12 bases. The CDR3 length is 16 residues. Germline V gene data show CDR1 as SQVTM and CDR2 as ANQGSEA. J was trimmed by 2 bases and V by 4 bases; bases with no gene match: 6. CDR3 in DNA: TGCAGCGTTGCCCCGGCTAGCGGGAGGGCCTACAATGAGCAGTTCTTC. Its translation: CSVAPASGRAYNEQFF.

J is TRBJ2-7 and V is TRBV4-1; D might be TRBD1 (6 bases). Trimming shortened V by 3 bases and J by 0 bases, and 12 bases separated the two germline ends. The CDR3 is 15 residues long. CDR1 MGHRA and CDR2 YSYEKL come from the germline V gene. The CDR3 loop reads CASSQGQGLSYEQYF. The CDR3 region has the DNA TGCGCCAGCAGCCAGGGCCAGGGGCTCTCCTACGAGCAGTACTTC.

The CDR3 loop reads CASSHKPDTEAFF. The CDR3 nucleotides are TGTGCCAGCAGCCATAAACCAGACACTGAAGCTTTCTTT. The V gene is TRBV6-5, the J gene TRBJ1-1; D unclear. CDR1 MNHEY and CDR2 SVGAGI come from the germline V gene. The V end was cut by 6 bases, the J end by 3 bases, with 11 bases between. CDR3 size: 13 residues.

The chain uses TRBV28 and TRBJ1-5; no definite D call. The CDR3 spans 14 residues. V dropped 2 bases and J dropped 2 bases, with 7 bases sitting between them. The germline V gene encodes CDR1 MDHEN and CDR2 SYDVKM. In nucleotides, the CDR3 is TGTGCCAGCAGTTTAGTGGCGGGCAATCAGCCCCAGCATTTT. It is translated as CASSLVAGNQPQHF.

The V gene is TRBV5-5, the J gene TRBJ2-7; tentative D call: TRBD2 (6 bases). Trimming shortened V by 2 bases and J by 2 bases, and 11 bases separated the two germline ends. CDR3 length: 14 amino acids. Per the germline V gene, CDR1 is SGHKS and CDR2 is YYEKEE (reference sequence). In DNA form, the CDR3 reads TGTGCCAGCAGCTTTATCAGCGGGCCCTACGAGCAGTACTTC. Translating gives CASSFISGPYEQYF.

This chain links TRBV28 with TRBJ1-2, with 7 positions matching TRBD1. The V gene end was trimmed by 5 bases and the J gene end by 8 bases; junction bases not matched to a gene: 8. Germline values: CDR1 MDHEN, CDR2 SYDVKM. CDR3 length: 13 residues. The CDR3 protein is CASSHYQGGGYTF. The CDR3 DNA sequence: TGTGCCAGCAGTCACTATCAGGGGGGAGGCTACACCTTC.

This rearrangement joins TRBV18 to TRBJ1-1; D may be TRBD1 (6 bases). The CDR3 has 18 residues. From germline, CDR1 is KGHSH and CDR2 LQKENI. Trimming took off 1 base at V and 4 bases at J, with 22 bases between the two ends. The CDR3, as DNA: TGTGCCAGCTCACCACGCAGAGAGAGCCCAGGGGTGGGCACTGAAGCTTTCTTT. Translation gives CASSPRRESPGVGTEAFF.

The chain couples TRBV28 to TRBJ2-5; D is unresolved. Germline CDR1 is MDHEN and CDR2 is SYDVKM. The V and J ends lost 7 bases and 1 base respectively, with 10 bases between them. The CDR3 has 13 amino acids. The CDR3 sequence is CASTGSAQETQYF. The CDR3 nucleotides are TGTGCCAGCACGGGTTCAGCCCAAGAGACCCAGTACTTC.

The CDR3 coding sequence is TGTGCCAGCAGGCAGCCGGGACAGGGGCGCAATCAGCCCCAGCATTTT. Residues: CASRQPGQGRNQPQHF. This sequence joins TRBV28 and TRBJ1-5; TRBD1 agrees at 10 bases. CDR3 length: 16 amino acids. Germline V gives CDR1 MDHEN, CDR2 SYDVKM. V was clipped by 6 bases and J by 2 bases; unmatched bases: 7.

This chain uses TRBV18 with TRBJ2-5; D gene unclear. Germline V gene lookup returns CDR1 KGHSH and CDR2 LQKENI. The ends were cut back, 0 bases at V and 1 base at J, with 3 bases in the middle. This CDR3 is 13 amino acids long. The CDR3 protein is CASSPPLQETQYF. The CDR3 region has the DNA TGTGCCAGCTCACCACCCCTCCAAGAGACCCAGTACTTC. Complete variable domain (other parts from reference TRBV18 and TRBJ2-5): NAGVMQNPRHLVRRRGQEARLRCSPMKGHSHVYWYRQLPEEGLKFMVYLQKENIIDESGMPKERFSAEFPKEGPSILRIQQVVRGDSAAYFCASSPPLQETQYFGPGTRLLVL.

The gene calls are TRBV6-1 and TRBJ2-7; 9 nucleotides line up with TRBD2. V was pared by 3 bases and J by 5 bases, with 17 bases of the junction left unmatched. CDR1 and CDR2 (germline): MNHNS, SASEGT. The CDR3 covers 18 residues. CDR3 region: CASSDPPGAGGLMDEQYF. The CDR3 DNA sequence: TGTGCCAGCAGTGACCCCCCGGGAGCGGGAGGCCTGATGGACGAGCAGTACTTC.

The chain recombines TRBV30 with TRBJ1-1; TRBD1 agrees at 7 bases. CDR1 is GTSNPN and CDR2 is SVGIG in the germline V gene (reference sequence). V dropped 2 bases and J dropped 1; count of bases not matched to a gene: 10. CDR3 length equals 16 residues. The CDR3 loop is CAWSIHRGWGNTEAFF. CDR3 nucleotides: TGTGCCTGGAGTATTCACAGGGGTTGGGGGAACACTGAAGCTTTCTTT.

The chain is built from TRBV5-6 and TRBJ2-7, with D unclear. CDR3 length: 14 amino acids. Per the germline V gene, CDR1 is SGHDT and CDR2 is YYEEEE. V gave up 4 bases and J gave up 3 bases, with 14 bases separating them. DNA of the CDR3: TGTGCCAGCAGCCCCCCCGAACAGTACTACGAGCAGTACTTC. Its protein product is CASSPPEQYYEQYF.

This chain links TRBV7-9 with TRBJ1-3; no firm D call. This CDR3 region has 14 residues. Looked up from germline, CDR1 is SEHNR and CDR2 is FQNEAQ (reference sequence). V lost 2 bases to trimming and J lost 2 bases, with 7 bases between them. This CDR3 is CASSLTPAGNTIYF. CDR3 coding DNA: TGTGCCAGCAGCTTAACCCCAGCTGGAAACACCATATATTTT.

The chain links TRBV7-3 to TRBJ2-1; the D gene is possibly TRBD1 (6 bases). The CDR3 runs to 12 residues. CDR1 is SGHTA and CDR2 is FQGTGA in the germline V gene. V was shortened by 5 bases and J by 8 bases, with 10 bases between the two germline ends. The CDR3 loop reads CASSLRGYEQFF. In DNA form, the CDR3 reads TGTGCCAGCAGCCTTAGGGGGTATGAGCAGTTCTTC.

The chain couples TRBV5-4 to TRBJ1-2; D is uncertain. V was shortened by 3 bases and J by 1 base, with 10 bases between the two germline ends. The CDR3 loop spans 14 amino acids. From germline, CDR1 is SGHNT and CDR2 YYREEE (reference sequence). CDR3 nucleotides: TGTGCCAGCAGCTCCCTAGGATTTAACTATGGCTACACCTTC. Translated, it gives CASSSLGFNYGYTF.

The V call is TRBV5-6, the J call TRBJ2-1; 12 bases fit TRBD2. CDR3 length: 16 amino acids. J was trimmed by 7 bases and V by 4 bases; bases with no gene match: 9. Germline V lookup: CDR1 SGHDT, CDR2 YYEEEE. CDR3 in amino acids: CASSPPGLAGINEQFF. CDR3 nucleotides: TGTGCCAGCAGCCCGCCCGGACTAGCGGGGATTAATGAGCAGTTCTTC.

V gene TRBV4-1 combines with J gene TRBJ2-7; 10 bases fit TRBD1. Germline-derived CDR1 and CDR2 are MGHRA and YSYEKL. V lost 0 bases to trimming and J lost 4 bases; unmatched junction nucleotides: 6. The CDR3 is made up of 16 amino acids. The CDR3 loop is CASSQESRDRGYEQYF. The CDR3 DNA sequence: TGCGCCAGCAGCCAAGAGAGCCGGGACAGGGGTTACGAGCAGTACTTC.

The chain carries TRBV29-1 and TRBJ1-2; D remains unclear. Per germline, CDR1 SQVTM and CDR2 ANQGSEA. The germline V and J ends were trimmed by 4 bases and 5 bases, with 11 bases remaining between them. There are 12 residues in the CDR3. In nucleotides, the CDR3 is TGCAGCGTTGGACATCCAAATTATGGCTACACCTTC. The encoded protein is CSVGHPNYGYTF. Filled out from reference TRBV29-1 and TRBJ1-2, the complete variable domain reads SAVISQKPSRDICQRGTSLTIQCQVDSQVTMMFWYRQQPGQSLTLIATANQGSEATYESGFVIDKFPISRPNLTFSTLTVSNMSPEDSSIYLCSVGHPNYGYTFGSGTRLTVV.